This T cell receptor beta chain is from a study of cytomegalovirus exposure and HLA in healthy donors. Germline V gene data show CDR1 as SGHNT and CDR2 as YYREEE (reference sequence). The CDR3 is made up of 14 amino acids. V was clipped by 5 bases and J by 4 bases; unmatched bases: 7. Use of 60 Vbeta and 13 Jbeta primers characterized the PCR. Repertoires were generated with immunoSEQ multiplex PCR, while TCRdb's copy carries only in-frame clones and drops some. The listing contains about 120,000 clones. The clonotype originates from a man in his thirties or forties in good health and CMV-seronegative. The chain employs TRBV5-4 and TRBJ2-5, with 8 bases matching TRBD2. The sample comprised PBMCs. CDR3 region: CASSPGTRLETQYF. Written as DNA, the CDR3 is TGTGCCAGCAGTCCCGGGACTAGACTAGAGACCCAGTACTTC.